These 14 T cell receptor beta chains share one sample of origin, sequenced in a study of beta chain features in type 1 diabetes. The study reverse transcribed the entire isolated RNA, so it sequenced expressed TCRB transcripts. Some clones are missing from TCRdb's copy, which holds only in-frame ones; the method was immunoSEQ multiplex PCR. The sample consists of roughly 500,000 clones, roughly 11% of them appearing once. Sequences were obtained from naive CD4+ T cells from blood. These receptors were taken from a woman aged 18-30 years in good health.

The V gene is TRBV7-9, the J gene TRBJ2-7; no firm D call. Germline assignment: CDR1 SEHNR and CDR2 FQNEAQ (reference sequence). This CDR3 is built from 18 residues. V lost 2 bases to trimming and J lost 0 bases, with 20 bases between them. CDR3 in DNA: TGTGCCAGCAGCTTACCAATCTTTCGGCCTGACTTCTCCTACGAGCAGTACTTC. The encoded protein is CASSLPIFRPDFSYEQYF.

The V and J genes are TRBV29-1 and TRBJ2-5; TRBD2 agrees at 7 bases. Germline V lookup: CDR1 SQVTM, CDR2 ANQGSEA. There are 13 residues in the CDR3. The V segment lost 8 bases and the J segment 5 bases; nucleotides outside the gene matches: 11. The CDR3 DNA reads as TGCAGCTCATATGGCGGGAGAGGCGAGACCCAGTACTTC. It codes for CSSYGGRGETQYF.

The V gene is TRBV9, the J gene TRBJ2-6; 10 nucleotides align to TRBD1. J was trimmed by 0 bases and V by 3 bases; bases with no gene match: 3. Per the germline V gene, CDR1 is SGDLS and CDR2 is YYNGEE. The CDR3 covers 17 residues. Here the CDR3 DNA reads TGTGCCAGCAGCGATGGACAGGGGGGCTCTGGGGCCAACGTCCTGACTTTC. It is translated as CASSDGQGGSGANVLTF.

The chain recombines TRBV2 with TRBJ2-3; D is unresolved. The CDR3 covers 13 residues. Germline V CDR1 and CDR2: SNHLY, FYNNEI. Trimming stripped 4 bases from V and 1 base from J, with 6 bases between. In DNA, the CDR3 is TGTGCCAGCAGTGTTAGGGGCACAGATACGCAGTATTTT. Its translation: CASSVRGTDTQYF.

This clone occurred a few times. Here the CDR3 DNA reads TGTGCCAGCAGGGGAAACCACTTCACGACCTACGAGCAGTACGTC. Translating gives CASRGNHFTTYEQYV. The chain joins TRBV6-1 to TRBJ2-7, with D hard to call. V was pared by 6 bases and J by 2 bases, with 17 bases between. The germline V gene encodes CDR1 MNHNS and CDR2 SASEGT. The CDR3 has 15 amino acids.

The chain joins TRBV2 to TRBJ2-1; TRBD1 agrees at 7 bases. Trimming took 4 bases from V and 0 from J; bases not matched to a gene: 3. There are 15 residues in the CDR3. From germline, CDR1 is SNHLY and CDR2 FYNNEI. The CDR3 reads CASSGQGTSYNEQFF. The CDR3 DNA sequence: TGTGCCAGCAGTGGACAGGGAACCTCCTACAATGAGCAGTTCTTC.

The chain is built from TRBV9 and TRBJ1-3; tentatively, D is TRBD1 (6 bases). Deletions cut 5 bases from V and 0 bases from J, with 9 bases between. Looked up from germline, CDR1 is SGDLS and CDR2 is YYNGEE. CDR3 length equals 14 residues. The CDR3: CASRGTNSGNTIYF. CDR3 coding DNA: TGTGCCAGCAGGGGGACAAACTCTGGAAACACCATATATTTT.

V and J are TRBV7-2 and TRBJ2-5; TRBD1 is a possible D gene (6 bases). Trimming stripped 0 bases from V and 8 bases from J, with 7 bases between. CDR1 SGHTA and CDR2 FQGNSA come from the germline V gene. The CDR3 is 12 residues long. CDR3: CASSLAGATQYF. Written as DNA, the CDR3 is TGTGCCAGCAGCTTAGCGGGGGCTACCCAGTACTTC.

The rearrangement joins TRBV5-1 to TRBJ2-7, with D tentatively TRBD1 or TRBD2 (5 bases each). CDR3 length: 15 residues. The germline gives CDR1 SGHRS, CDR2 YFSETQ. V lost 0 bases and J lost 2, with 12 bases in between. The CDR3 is CASSLASGSTYEQYF. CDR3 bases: TGCGCCAGCAGCTTGGCGTCAGGGAGTACCTACGAGCAGTACTTC.

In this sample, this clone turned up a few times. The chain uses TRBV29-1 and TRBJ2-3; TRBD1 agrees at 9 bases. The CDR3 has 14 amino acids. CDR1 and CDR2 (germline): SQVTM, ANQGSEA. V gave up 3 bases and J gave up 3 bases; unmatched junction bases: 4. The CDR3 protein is CSVEFDRGTDTQYF. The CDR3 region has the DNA TGCAGCGTTGAGTTTGACAGGGGGACAGATACGCAGTATTTT.

In DNA form, the CDR3 reads TGTGCCACCAGCCAGCAGGGTGGGGAAGAGACCCAGTACTTC. Protein product: CATSQQGGEETQYF. The V and J genes are TRBV15 and TRBJ2-5; perhaps TRBD1 as D (5 bases). The CDR3 spans 14 residues. The germline gives CDR1 LNHNV, CDR2 YYDKDF (reference sequence). The ends were cut back, 5 bases at V and 3 bases at J, with 13 bases in the middle.

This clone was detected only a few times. The CDR3 loop reads CASSGSYEQYF. As DNA, the CDR3 is TGTGCCAGCAGCGGCTCCTACGAGCAGTACTTC. This chain links TRBV11-1 with TRBJ2-7; D call uncertain. Germline loops: CDR1 SGHAT, CDR2 FQDESV (reference sequence). V shed 5 bases and J shed 0 bases, with 2 bases lying between them. The length of the CDR3 is 11 residues.

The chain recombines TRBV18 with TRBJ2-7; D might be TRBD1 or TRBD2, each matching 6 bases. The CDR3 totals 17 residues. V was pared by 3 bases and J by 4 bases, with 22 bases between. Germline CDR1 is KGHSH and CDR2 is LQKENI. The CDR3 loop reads CASSPRVGGPIQYEQYF. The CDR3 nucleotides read TGTGCCAGCTCACCCAGAGTGGGGGGCCCTATTCAGTACGAGCAGTACTTC.

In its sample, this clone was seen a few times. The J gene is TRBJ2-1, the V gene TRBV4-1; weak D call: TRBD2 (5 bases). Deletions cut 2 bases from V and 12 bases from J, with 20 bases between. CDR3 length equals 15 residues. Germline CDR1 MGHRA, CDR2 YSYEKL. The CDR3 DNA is TGCGCCAGCAGCCAATATTTTCGCGAGGACCGGGGGCAGTTCTTC. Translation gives CASSQYFREDRGQFF.